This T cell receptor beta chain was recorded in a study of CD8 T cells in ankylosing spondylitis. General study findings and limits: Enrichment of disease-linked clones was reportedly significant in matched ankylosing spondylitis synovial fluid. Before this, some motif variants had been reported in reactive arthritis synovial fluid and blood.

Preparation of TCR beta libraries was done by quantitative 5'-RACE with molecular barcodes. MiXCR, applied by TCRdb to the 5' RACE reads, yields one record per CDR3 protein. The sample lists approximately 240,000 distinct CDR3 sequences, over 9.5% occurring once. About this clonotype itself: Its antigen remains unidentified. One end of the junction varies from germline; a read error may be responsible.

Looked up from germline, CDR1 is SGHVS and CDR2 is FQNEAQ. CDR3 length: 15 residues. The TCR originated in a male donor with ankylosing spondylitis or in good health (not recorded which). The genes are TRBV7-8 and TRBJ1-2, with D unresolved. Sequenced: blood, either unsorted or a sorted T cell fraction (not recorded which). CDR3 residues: CASAARGSLSNRKSF. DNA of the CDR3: TGTGCCAGCGCGGCCCGTGGCAGCCTCAGCAATCGAAAATCCTTC.